This T cell receptor (beta chain) was recorded in a study of cytomegalovirus exposure and HLA in healthy donors. V was shortened by 2 bases and J by 9 bases, with 8 bases between the two germline ends. The CDR3 has 12 amino acids. Germline CDR1 and CDR2: MNHEY and SVGAGI. Study results and caveats: The authors enumerated over 150 TCR beta chains as linked to cytomegalovirus.

PCR employed 60 Vbeta and 13 Jbeta primers. Repertoires were generated with immunoSEQ multiplex PCR, while TCRdb's copy carries only in-frame clones and drops some. The repertoire holds over 100,000 clones, approximately 58% seen once, with about 2.2% in the top ten. A single count supports this clone. Its antigen remains unknown. The receptor was isolated from a woman between 25 and 40 years old in good health and CMV-seronegative. The sequencing input was PBMCs. This chain uses TRBV6-5 with TRBJ2-1; unclear D gene. The CDR3 loop reads CASSYQDFEQFF. CDR3 coding DNA: TGTGCCAGCAGTTACCAGGATTTTGAGCAGTTCTTC.